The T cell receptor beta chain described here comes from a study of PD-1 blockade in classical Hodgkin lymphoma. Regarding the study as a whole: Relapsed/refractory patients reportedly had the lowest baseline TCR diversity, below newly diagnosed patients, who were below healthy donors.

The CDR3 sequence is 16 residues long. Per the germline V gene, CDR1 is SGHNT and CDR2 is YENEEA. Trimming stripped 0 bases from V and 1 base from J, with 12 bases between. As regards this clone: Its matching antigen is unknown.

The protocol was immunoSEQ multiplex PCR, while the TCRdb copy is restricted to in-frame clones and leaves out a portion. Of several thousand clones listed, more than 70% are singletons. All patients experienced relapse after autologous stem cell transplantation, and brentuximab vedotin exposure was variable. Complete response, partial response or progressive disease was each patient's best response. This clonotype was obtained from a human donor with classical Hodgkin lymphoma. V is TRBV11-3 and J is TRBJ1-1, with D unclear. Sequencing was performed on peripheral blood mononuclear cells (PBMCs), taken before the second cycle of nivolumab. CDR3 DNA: TGTGCCAGCAGCTTAGATATCCAGGTCCCGAACACTGAAGCTTTCTTT. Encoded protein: CASSLDIQVPNTEAFF.